The T cell receptor (beta chain) described here comes from a study of ipilimumab plus nivolumab after autologous stem cell transplantation (dated by TCRdb to the early 2020s). For context, the study as a whole: A median of roughly 5 ipilimumab doses and 7 or 8 nivolumab doses was received by trial patients. The intent-to-treat population of the trial was made up of 30 to 35 patients. The trial enrolled patients with high-risk diffuse large B cell lymphoma, mature T cell lymphoma, or multiple myeloma undergoing autologous transplant. Both primary refractory and relapsed disease were represented in the DLBCL cohort, where 18-month progression-free survival was around 86% and 29%, respectively.

Receptors were amplified or captured by the immunoSEQ multiplex PCR assay. In its TCRdb copy, this immuneACCESS table keeps in-frame sequences only and misses some clones. Where compared with another copy, unresolved V genes explain less than half of these, and the others have no known cause. A total of around 17,000 clones appear in this sample, less than 75% of them only once. Roughly 20% of the sample lies in the top ten. Checkpoint therapy began 14 to 28 days after autologous transplant, with ipilimumab given at 1 mg/kg intravenously on day 1 of selected weeks. Patients received nivolumab at 3 mg/kg intravenously on day 1 of weeks 1, 4, 7, 10, and every two weeks through week 26. This was a Phase Ib clinical trial that tested ipilimumab plus nivolumab, given as combined checkpoint inhibition, for consolidation following autologous stem cell transplantation. Comments on this clone: There is no known antigen for this receptor. No much larger clone exists at a distance of one base, and base qualities are not known.

Looking up the germline V gene yields CDR1 SGHRS and CDR2 YFSETQ. Spanning cysteine to phenylalanine, the CDR3 consists of 15 amino acids. The only DNA kept is the CDR3, 45 bases in frame from the first base. The junction shows trimming of 5 bases on V and 5 bases on J, and the gene matches do not reach 7 bases of it. The investigation overall reported the following: The authors concluded that combined checkpoint inhibition appeared tolerable when used as consolidation after transplant. According to the authors, a biologic rationale for studying the approach further came from T cell receptor repertoire, regulatory T cell phenotype and gut microbiota profiles.

This receptor was obtained from a male donor with diffuse large B-cell lymphoma. The rearranged chain carries TRBV5-1 and TRBJ2-1, and 10 junction bases match TRBD2. The sequencing here drew on PBMCs, taken in a trial of ipilimumab plus nivolumab as post-transplant consolidation. The DNA sequence follows: TGCGCCAGCAGTTTTAGCGGGGGGTCAAACAATGAGCAGTTCTTC. It codes for CASSFSGGSNNEQFF. The reference TRBV5-1 and TRBJ2-1 proteins fill in what lies around the CDR3, so the full variable domain reads KAGVTQTPRYLIKTRGQQVTLSCSPISGHRSVSWYQQTPGQGLQFLFEYFSETQRNKGNFPGRFSGRQFSNSRSEMNVSTLELGDSALYLCASSFSGGSNNEQFFGPGTRLTVL.